The source of this T cell receptor (beta chain) is a study of breast tumors, draining lymph nodes, adjacent tissues. The length of the CDR3 is 14 residues. Germline CDR1 and CDR2: MDHEN and SYDVKM. Study conclusions and caveats: Data only fit, rather than demonstrated, lymph node origin of most tumor T cells. The data were judged consistent with most tumor T cells coming from lymph node and expanding in tumor. Compared with lymph nodes, tumors were less diverse; compared with nontumor tissue, more. Tumor and nontumor repertoires were significantly more similar in luminal-like than in basal-like breast cancer.

Axillary draining lymph nodes of breast cancer patients supplied the node samples. Regarding this clonotype: Its antigen is as yet unknown. It may be a read error: a sequence one base away is much more abundant.

MiXCR, run by TCRdb on the multiplex PCR reads, gives a single entry per CDR3 protein. The sample lists over 200,000 distinct CDR3 sequences; less than 40% were seen once. This sequence originates from a female donor with breast cancer. Some clones in this sample may be carry-over from other donors' samples. This chain uses TRBV28 with TRBJ1-2, with D hard to call. Material: axillary lymph node tissue. Written as DNA, the CDR3 is TGTGCCAGCGGTTTTGAGGACGGACCCTATGGCTACACCTTC. This sequence encodes CASGFEDGPYGYTF.